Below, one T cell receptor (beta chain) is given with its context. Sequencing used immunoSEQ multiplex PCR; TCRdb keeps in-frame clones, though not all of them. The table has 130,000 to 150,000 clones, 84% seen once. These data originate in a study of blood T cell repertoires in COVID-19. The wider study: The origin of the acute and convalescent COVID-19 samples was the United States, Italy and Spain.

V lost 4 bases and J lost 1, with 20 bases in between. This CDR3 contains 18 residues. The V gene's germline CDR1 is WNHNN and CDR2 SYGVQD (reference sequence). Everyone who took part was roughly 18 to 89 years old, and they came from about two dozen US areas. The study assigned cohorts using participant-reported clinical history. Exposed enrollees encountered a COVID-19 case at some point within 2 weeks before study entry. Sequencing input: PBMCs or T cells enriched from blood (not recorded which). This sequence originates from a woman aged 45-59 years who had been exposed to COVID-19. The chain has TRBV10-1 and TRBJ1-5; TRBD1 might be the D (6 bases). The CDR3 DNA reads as TGCGCCAGCAGTGCACCCTCTACTGGGCAGGGGAGCAATCAGCCCCAGCATTTT. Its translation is CASSAPSTGQGSNQPQHF.